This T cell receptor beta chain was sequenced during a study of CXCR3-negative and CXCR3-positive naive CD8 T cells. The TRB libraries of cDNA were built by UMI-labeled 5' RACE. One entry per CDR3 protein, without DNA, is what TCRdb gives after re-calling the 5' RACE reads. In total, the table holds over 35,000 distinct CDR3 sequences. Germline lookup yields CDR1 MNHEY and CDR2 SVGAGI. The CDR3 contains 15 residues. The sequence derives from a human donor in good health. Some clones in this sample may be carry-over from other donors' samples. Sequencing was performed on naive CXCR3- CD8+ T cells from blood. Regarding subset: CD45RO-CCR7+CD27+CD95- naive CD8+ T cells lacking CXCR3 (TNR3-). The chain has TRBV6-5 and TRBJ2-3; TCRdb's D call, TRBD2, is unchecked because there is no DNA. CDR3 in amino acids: CASRKSGGAFDTQYF.